These T cell receptor beta chains were read from a single sample in a study of blood T cell repertoires in COVID-19. Repertoires were generated with immunoSEQ multiplex PCR, while TCRdb's copy carries only in-frame clones and drops some. The table records about 270,000 clones, around nine tenths of them present only once. Sequenced input: peripheral blood. These receptors all come from a man aged 35 to 55 who had recovered from COVID-19. The CDR3 runs from the conserved cysteine through the conserved F or W. The order of the fields is V gene, D gene, J gene, clone size, CDR3 DNA, CDR3 protein. A D gene is named only where the DNA matches it firmly. Where a row states a size, it is once, few, many or the class of an expanded clone; other rows omit it.

v_call: TRBV6-5
d_call: .
j_call: TRBJ2-7
clone_size: .
cdr3_nt: TGTGCCAGCAGTCCGCCGGGCGGGTTGATTGAGCAGTACTTC
cdr3_aa: CASSPPGGLIEQYF

v_call: TRBV5-1
d_call: TRBD2
j_call: TRBJ2-1
clone_size: .
cdr3_nt: TGCGCCAGCAGCTTGGATCAACTAGCGGGATATGAGCAGTTCTTC
cdr3_aa: CASSLDQLAGYEQFF

v_call: TRBV9
d_call: TRBD1
j_call: TRBJ2-5
clone_size: .
cdr3_nt: TGTGCCAGCAGCGAGGGACAGAGTCAAGAGACCCAGTACTTC
cdr3_aa: CASSEGQSQETQYF

v_call: TRBV4-3
d_call: .
j_call: TRBJ2-4
clone_size: .
cdr3_nt: TGCGCCAGCAGCCAGGGACTAGCCAAAAACATTCAGTACTTC
cdr3_aa: CASSQGLAKNIQYF

v_call: TRBV19
d_call: .
j_call: TRBJ1-5
clone_size: .
cdr3_nt: TGTGCCAGTAGAGAAACAGGGCTCAATCAGCCCCAGCATTTT
cdr3_aa: CASRETGLNQPQHF

v_call: TRBV2
d_call: TRBD1
j_call: TRBJ2-7
clone_size: .
cdr3_nt: TGTGCCAGCAGTGCGTCGACAGGGATGTACGAGCAGTACTTC
cdr3_aa: CASSASTGMYEQYF

v_call: TRBV5-1
d_call: TRBD2
j_call: TRBJ2-5
clone_size: .
cdr3_nt: TGCGCCAGCAGCCTTAGCGGGGGGGCAACCTGGGAGACCCAGTACTTC
cdr3_aa: CASSLSGGATWETQYF

v_call: TRBV2
d_call: .
j_call: TRBJ1-5
clone_size: .
cdr3_nt: TGTGCCAGCAGCCCCGACAGTTTCAGTCAGCCCCAGCATTTT
cdr3_aa: CASSPDSFSQPQHF

v_call: TRBV20-1
d_call: .
j_call: TRBJ1-3
clone_size: .
cdr3_nt: TGCTCAGTGCCTCGCGGAAACACCATATATTTT
cdr3_aa: CSVPRGNTIYF

v_call: TRBV7-2
d_call: TRBD1
j_call: TRBJ1-2
clone_size: .
cdr3_nt: TGTGCCAGCAGCAGGGACAGTATGGCCTTCTACTATGGCTACACCTTC
cdr3_aa: CASSRDSMAFYYGYTF

v_call: TRBV6-5
d_call: TRBD2
j_call: TRBJ2-7
clone_size: .
cdr3_nt: TGTGCCAGCAGTAGGCTAGCGGGGCGCTCCTACGAGCAGTACTTC
cdr3_aa: CASSRLAGRSYEQYF

v_call: TRBV11-2
d_call: .
j_call: TRBJ2-2
clone_size: .
cdr3_nt: TGTGCCAGCAGCTCACAGGTCACCGGGGAGCTGTTTTTT
cdr3_aa: CASSSQVTGELFF

v_call: TRBV18
d_call: .
j_call: TRBJ1-6
clone_size: once
cdr3_nt: TGTGCCAGCTCACCAGGCGTTACGGGGCCGGGGGGGGTTTCACCCCTCCACTTT
cdr3_aa: CASSPGVTGPGGVSPLHF

v_call: TRBV7-3
d_call: .
j_call: TRBJ2-3
clone_size: .
cdr3_nt: TGTGCCAGCAGCTTAGACGGAGCTAGCACAGATACGCAGTATTTT
cdr3_aa: CASSLDGASTDTQYF

v_call: TRBV2
d_call: TRBD1
j_call: TRBJ2-5
clone_size: .
cdr3_nt: TGTGCCAGCAAAGACAGGGCACAAGAGACCCAGTACTTC
cdr3_aa: CASKDRAQETQYF

v_call: TRBV4-1
d_call: TRBD2
j_call: TRBJ2-3
clone_size: .
cdr3_nt: TGCGCCAGCAGCCTTAGCGGGGGGGCGGGAGATACGCAGTATTTT
cdr3_aa: CASSLSGGAGDTQYF

v_call: TRBV9
d_call: .
j_call: TRBJ2-7
clone_size: .
cdr3_nt: TGTGCCAGCAGCGTAGTCGAGGGTTCCTACGAGCAGTACTTC
cdr3_aa: CASSVVEGSYEQYF

v_call: TRBV6-2/TRBV6-3
d_call: TRBD1
j_call: TRBJ2-1
clone_size: .
cdr3_nt: TGTGCCAGCAGTACTCCAAGGACAGGGGTTGTGGCTAATGAGCAGTTCTTC
cdr3_aa: CASSTPRTGVVANEQFF

v_call: TRBV10-3
d_call: .
j_call: TRBJ2-7
clone_size: few
cdr3_nt: TGTGCCATCAGTGAGGGAACAGGGGGGGACGAGCAGTACTTC
cdr3_aa: CAISEGTGGDEQYF

v_call: TRBV4-2
d_call: TRBD2
j_call: TRBJ2-3
clone_size: .
cdr3_nt: TGTGCCAGCAGTAAAGGACTAGCGGACCGCACAGATACGCAGTATTTT
cdr3_aa: CASSKGLADRTDTQYF

v_call: TRBV5-4
d_call: .
j_call: TRBJ2-7
clone_size: .
cdr3_nt: TGTGCCAGCAGCCTAAGGGGAACCACATACGAGCAGTACTTC
cdr3_aa: CASSLRGTTYEQYF

v_call: TRBV4-3
d_call: TRBD1
j_call: TRBJ1-2
clone_size: .
cdr3_nt: TGCGCCAGCAGCCTCGACAGGGAATATGGCTACACCTTC
cdr3_aa: CASSLDREYGYTF

v_call: TRBV11-3
d_call: TRBD1
j_call: TRBJ2-2
clone_size: .
cdr3_nt: TGTGCCAGCAGCTTAGATGCGCAAGGGGGCTTAGTCGGGGAGCTGTTTTTT
cdr3_aa: CASSLDAQGGLVGELFF

v_call: TRBV2
d_call: TRBD1
j_call: TRBJ1-1
clone_size: few
cdr3_nt: TGTGCCAGCCTAAGAGAGTCCGGACAGGTCAACACTGAAGCTTTCTTT
cdr3_aa: CASLRESGQVNTEAFF

v_call: TRBV5-4
d_call: .
j_call: TRBJ2-6
clone_size: .
cdr3_nt: TGTGCCAGCAGCTCCTCCCAACTTGGGGCCAACGTCCTGACTTTC
cdr3_aa: CASSSSQLGANVLTF

v_call: TRBV9
d_call: TRBD2
j_call: TRBJ2-3
clone_size: .
cdr3_nt: TGTGCCAGCAGCGTGGACCAGCGGGAGGCCCCAGATACGCAGTATTTT
cdr3_aa: CASSVDQREAPDTQYF

v_call: TRBV5-4
d_call: TRBD1
j_call: TRBJ1-1
clone_size: once
cdr3_nt: TGTGCCAGCAGCCCCGACAGGGGTCACACTGAAGCTTTCTTT
cdr3_aa: CASSPDRGHTEAFF

v_call: TRBV20-1
d_call: .
j_call: TRBJ2-5
clone_size: few
cdr3_nt: TGCAGTGCTAGTTTAGACTCACAAGAGACCCAGTACTTC
cdr3_aa: CSASLDSQETQYF

v_call: TRBV6-2/TRBV6-3
d_call: TRBD1
j_call: TRBJ1-1
clone_size: .
cdr3_nt: TGTGCCAGCAGTCACAGGGGGTCGGACACTGAAGCTTTCTTT
cdr3_aa: CASSHRGSDTEAFF

v_call: TRBV19
d_call: TRBD2
j_call: TRBJ2-3
clone_size: .
cdr3_nt: TGTGCCAGTAGTATGTCGGCCAGCGGGGTTAGCACAGATACGCAGTATTTT
cdr3_aa: CASSMSASGVSTDTQYF

v_call: TRBV5-1
d_call: .
j_call: TRBJ1-5
clone_size: .
cdr3_nt: TGCGCCAGCAGCTCAGGGGACGCCTATAGCAATCAGCCCCAGCATTTT
cdr3_aa: CASSSGDAYSNQPQHF

v_call: TRBV5-6
d_call: TRBD2
j_call: TRBJ2-5
clone_size: .
cdr3_nt: TGTGCCAGCAGCTCCGCTCCGGGACTAGCGGAGCCCGAGTACTTC
cdr3_aa: CASSSAPGLAEPEYF

v_call: TRBV19
d_call: TRBD2
j_call: TRBJ2-1
clone_size: .
cdr3_nt: TGTGCCAGTAGTATAGAGGTTCTAGCGGGGAGCTCCTACAATGAGCAGTTCTTC
cdr3_aa: CASSIEVLAGSSYNEQFF

v_call: TRBV29-1
d_call: TRBD1
j_call: TRBJ1-2
clone_size: .
cdr3_nt: TGCAGCACCGGGACAGGGGGCTCTGGCTACACCTTC
cdr3_aa: CSTGTGGSGYTF

v_call: TRBV30
d_call: TRBD2
j_call: TRBJ2-3
clone_size: .
cdr3_nt: TGTGCCTGGAGTGTACTAGCGGGAGAGCGTACGCAGTATTTT
cdr3_aa: CAWSVLAGERTQYF

v_call: TRBV6-6
d_call: .
j_call: TRBJ2-5
clone_size: .
cdr3_nt: TGTGCCAGCAATCCACAGGGAGCCCTTTCCGAGACCCAGTACTTC
cdr3_aa: CASNPQGALSETQYF

v_call: TRBV30
d_call: .
j_call: TRBJ1-5
clone_size: .
cdr3_nt: TGTGCCTGGAGTGCGGGGAGGGATCAGCCCCAGCATTTT
cdr3_aa: CAWSAGRDQPQHF

v_call: TRBV3-1/TRBV3-2
d_call: TRBD1
j_call: TRBJ2-2
clone_size: .
cdr3_nt: TGTGCCAGCAGCCGCACCGGGACAGGGCTTACCGGGGAGCTGTTTTTT
cdr3_aa: CASSRTGTGLTGELFF

v_call: TRBV7-9
d_call: .
j_call: TRBJ2-1
clone_size: .
cdr3_nt: TGTGCCAGCAGCCCCGCTAAAAAGAGCTCCTACAATGAGCAGTTCTTC
cdr3_aa: CASSPAKKSSYNEQFF

v_call: TRBV30
d_call: .
j_call: TRBJ1-2
clone_size: .
cdr3_nt: TGTGCCTGGAGTGTACGATCAGGGGCATTCTATGGCTACACCTTC
cdr3_aa: CAWSVRSGAFYGYTF

v_call: TRBV5-4
d_call: TRBD2
j_call: TRBJ2-3
clone_size: .
cdr3_nt: TGTGCCAGTCAGCCTGGACTAGCAGGCACAGATACGCAGTATTTT
cdr3_aa: CASQPGLAGTDTQYF

v_call: TRBV9
d_call: .
j_call: TRBJ2-3
clone_size: .
cdr3_nt: TGTGCCAGCACCCCGGGACCCAGGGGTGATCGATCAGATACGCAGTATTTT
cdr3_aa: CASTPGPRGDRSDTQYF

v_call: TRBV4-3
d_call: .
j_call: TRBJ2-5
clone_size: .
cdr3_nt: TGCGCCAGCAGCCAAGACTGGGCCACTGGGGAGACCCAGTACTTC
cdr3_aa: CASSQDWATGETQYF

v_call: TRBV4-1
d_call: .
j_call: TRBJ1-1
clone_size: .
cdr3_nt: TGCGCCAGCAGCCAAGGACAATTGGACACTGAAGCTTTCTTT
cdr3_aa: CASSQGQLDTEAFF

v_call: TRBV5-1
d_call: .
j_call: TRBJ2-3
clone_size: .
cdr3_nt: TGCGCCAGCAGCTTGGGGGCGACTCGGACAAATACGCAGTATTTT
cdr3_aa: CASSLGATRTNTQYF

v_call: TRBV2
d_call: TRBD1
j_call: TRBJ2-7
clone_size: .
cdr3_nt: TGTGCCAGCAGTGAAACAGGGGCCTCCTACGAGCAGTACTTC
cdr3_aa: CASSETGASYEQYF

v_call: TRBV19
d_call: TRBD2
j_call: TRBJ2-5
clone_size: few
cdr3_nt: TGTGCCTCAGCGGCGGGAGGGCCGGCGGAGACCCAGTACTTC
cdr3_aa: CASAAGGPAETQYF

v_call: TRBV7-2
d_call: .
j_call: TRBJ2-7
clone_size: .
cdr3_nt: TGTGCCAGCAGCTCGAACAGGGCCTCCTACGAGCAGTACTTC
cdr3_aa: CASSSNRASYEQYF

v_call: TRBV2
d_call: TRBD1
j_call: TRBJ1-2
clone_size: .
cdr3_nt: TGTGCCAGCAAGGACGCTGCGGGACAGGGCCCCCTTCGGGGCTACACCTTC
cdr3_aa: CASKDAAGQGPLRGYTF

v_call: TRBV19
d_call: TRBD2
j_call: TRBJ2-1
clone_size: .
cdr3_nt: TGTGCCAGCGCCGGACTAGCGAGCTCCTACAATGAGCAGTTCTTC
cdr3_aa: CASAGLASSYNEQFF

v_call: TRBV5-1
d_call: .
j_call: TRBJ2-5
clone_size: few
cdr3_nt: TGCGCCAGCAGCCGGGGGTTCCAAGAGACCCAGTACTTC
cdr3_aa: CASSRGFQETQYF

v_call: TRBV7-9
d_call: TRBD1
j_call: TRBJ1-1
clone_size: .
cdr3_nt: TGTGCCAGCAGCGCACAGGGGGCGGCCCGAGAAGCTTTCTTT
cdr3_aa: CASSAQGAAREAFF

v_call: TRBV12-5
d_call: .
j_call: TRBJ2-2
clone_size: .
cdr3_nt: TGTGCTAGTGGTTTGGTACAGGCAGGGTCGGTCGGGGAGCTGTTTTTT
cdr3_aa: CASGLVQAGSVGELFF

v_call: TRBV7-9
d_call: TRBD2
j_call: TRBJ2-7
clone_size: few
cdr3_nt: TGTGCCAGCAGGGAAGCGGGAGGGGCCTACGAGCAGTACTTC
cdr3_aa: CASREAGGAYEQYF

v_call: TRBV13
d_call: .
j_call: TRBJ1-6
clone_size: .
cdr3_nt: TGTGCCAGCAGGGCGGGACGGTTTATTAATTCACCCCTCCACTTT
cdr3_aa: CASRAGRFINSPLHF

v_call: TRBV5-1
d_call: TRBD2
j_call: TRBJ2-1
clone_size: .
cdr3_nt: TGCGCCAGCAGCCCGGGTGGGGGGGACGCCTACAATGAGCAGTTCTTC
cdr3_aa: CASSPGGGDAYNEQFF

v_call: TRBV12-5
d_call: .
j_call: TRBJ2-3
clone_size: .
cdr3_nt: TGTGCTAGTGGTTTGGGGTCCTTAAGAGGTACGCAGTATTTT
cdr3_aa: CASGLGSLRGTQYF

v_call: TRBV11-2
d_call: .
j_call: TRBJ1-4
clone_size: .
cdr3_nt: TGTGCCAGCAGCTTAAAGGGGGGGAATGAAAAACTGTTTTTT
cdr3_aa: CASSLKGGNEKLFF

v_call: TRBV7-6
d_call: TRBD2
j_call: TRBJ2-1
clone_size: .
cdr3_nt: TGTGCCAGCAGCCATTCCCTTAGCGGGAGGCCCCTGCCCAGGGAGCAGTTCTTC
cdr3_aa: CASSHSLSGRPLPREQFF

v_call: TRBV19
d_call: .
j_call: TRBJ2-7
clone_size: once
cdr3_nt: TGTGCCAGTAGTATCAAAACAGGGTACGAGCAGTACTTC
cdr3_aa: CASSIKTGYEQYF